The rows below give T cell receptor beta chains drawn from one sample of a study of Graves' ophthalmopathy and Graves' hyperthyroidism. TCRdb re-derived calls from the multiplex PCR reads in MiXCR, one entry per CDR3 protein. The sample includes about 480,000 distinct CDR3 sequences, 13% to 15% of them seen just once. The sequenced sample was blood. These receptors originate from a woman under 40 with Graves' ophthalmopathy. CDR3s include the opening cysteine and the closing phenylalanine or tryptophan. A D gene is named only where the DNA matches it firmly. Clone size, where shown, is once, few, many, or a class for clones that have expanded.

v_call	clone_size	j_call	d_call	cdr3_aa	cdr3_nt
TRBV2	many	TRBJ1-1	TRBD1	CASRIEQGASEAFF	TGTGCCAGCCGGATCGAACAGGGGGCGAGTGAAGCTTTCTTT
TRBV14	many	TRBJ1-2	NA	CASSHSANYGYTF	TGTGCCAGCAGCCATTCAGCTAACTATGGCTACACCTTC
TRBV6-5	many	TRBJ1-2	TRBD1	CASWDSRGYTF	TGTGCCAGCTGGGACAGTCGGGGCTACACCTTC
TRBV5-1	few	TRBJ2-7	NA	CASSLQGRNEQYF	TGCGCCAGCAGCTTGCAGGGAAGGAACGAGCAGTACTTC
TRBV12-3/TRBV12-4	many	TRBJ1-2	TRBD1	CASSYWTGIGGYTF	TGTGCCAGCAGTTATTGGACAGGGATTGGTGGCTACACCTTC
TRBV4-3	many	TRBJ2-2	NA	CASSQMQDTGELFF	TGCGCCAGCAGCCAAATGCAGGACACCGGGGAGCTGTTTTTT
TRBV28	many	TRBJ2-7	TRBD1	CASRVRGFIYEQYF	TGTGCCAGCAGGGTCAGGGGGTTTATTTACGAGCAGTACTTC
TRBV7-9	many	TRBJ1-2	NA	CASSSSRVSVYGYTF	TGTGCCAGCAGCTCCTCGAGGGTCAGTGTCTATGGCTACACCTTC
TRBV6-2/TRBV6-3	many	TRBJ2-7	NA	CASGEAASSYEQYF	TGTGCCAGCGGGGAAGCGGCCAGCTCCTACGAGCAGTACTTC
TRBV6-2/TRBV6-3	many	TRBJ1-2	TRBD1	CASRDRDRFYGYTF	TGTGCCAGCAGAGACCGGGACAGATTCTATGGCTACACCTTC
TRBV6-1	few	TRBJ2-7	NA	CASTRVGHYEQYF	TGTGCCAGCACCCGGGTCGGTCACTACGAGCAGTACTTC
TRBV6-2/TRBV6-3	many	TRBJ2-2	NA	CASSYLSTTGELFF	TGTGCCAGCAGTTACCTTTCGACCACCGGGGAGCTGTTTTTT
TRBV6-1	many	TRBJ2-2	TRBD2	CASSALSGGNTGELFF	TGTGCCAGCAGTGCCCTTAGCGGGGGTAACACCGGGGAGCTGTTTTTT
TRBV28	many	TRBJ1-6	TRBD1	CASSYDRGDSPLHF	TGTGCCAGCAGCTACGACAGGGGGGATTCACCCCTCCACTTT
TRBV25-1	many	TRBJ1-2	NA	CASSEGEKRLPGGYTF	TGTGCCAGCAGTGAAGGGGAGAAGCGGCTACCGGGAGGCTACACCTTC
TRBV28	NA	TRBJ1-5	NA	CASSSWAGTYSNQPQHF	TGTGCCAGCAGTTCCTGGGCAGGGACATATAGCAATCAGCCCCAGCATTTT
TRBV6-1	NA	TRBJ2-7	NA	CASSARDGGYEQYF	TGTGCCAGCAGTGCGAGGGACGGCGGTTACGAGCAGTACTTC
TRBV5-1	many	TRBJ1-1	TRBD1	CASSLWGPGQTLNTEAFF	TGCGCCAGCAGCTTGTGGGGACCGGGACAGACCTTGAACACTGAAGCTTTCTTT
TRBV5-5	few	TRBJ2-7	NA	CASSLGGSISEQYF	TGTGCCAGCAGCTTGGGAGGCAGTATTTCGGAGCAGTACTTC
TRBV30	NA	TRBJ1-6	NA	CAWSAMEADNSPLHF	TGTGCCTGGAGTGCGATGGAGGCGGATAATTCACCCCTCCACTTT
TRBV12-3/TRBV12-4	many	TRBJ2-5	TRBD1	CASSDRAEPGETQYF	TGTGCCAGCAGTGACAGGGCCGAGCCGGGGGAGACCCAGTACTTC
TRBV20-1	many	TRBJ2-7	TRBD2	CSARGGRTSGGGSGEQYF	TGCAGTGCTAGAGGTGGGCGGACTAGCGGAGGAGGGTCGGGCGAGCAGTACTTC
TRBV12-3/TRBV12-4	many	TRBJ2-7	TRBD1	CASSSWDSPYEQYF	TGTGCCAGCAGTTCCTGGGACAGTCCCTACGAGCAGTACTTC
TRBV13	few	TRBJ2-7	NA	CASSPPGRWTYEQYF	TGTGCCAGCAGCCCGCCTGGTAGGTGGACCTACGAGCAGTACTTC